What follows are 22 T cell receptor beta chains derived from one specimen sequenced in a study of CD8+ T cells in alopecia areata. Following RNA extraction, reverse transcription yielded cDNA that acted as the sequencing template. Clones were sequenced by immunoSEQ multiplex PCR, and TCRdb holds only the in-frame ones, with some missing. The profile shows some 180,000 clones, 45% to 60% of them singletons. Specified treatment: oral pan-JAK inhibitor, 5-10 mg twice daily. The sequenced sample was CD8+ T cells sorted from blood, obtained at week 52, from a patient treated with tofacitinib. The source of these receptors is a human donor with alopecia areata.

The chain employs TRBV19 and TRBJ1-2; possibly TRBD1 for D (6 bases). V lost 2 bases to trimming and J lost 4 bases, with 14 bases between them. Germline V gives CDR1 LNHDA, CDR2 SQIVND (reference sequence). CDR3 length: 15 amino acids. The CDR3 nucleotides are TGTGCCAGTAGTATACCCGGACAGCTCTTCTATGGCTACACCTTC. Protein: CASSIPGQLFYGYTF.

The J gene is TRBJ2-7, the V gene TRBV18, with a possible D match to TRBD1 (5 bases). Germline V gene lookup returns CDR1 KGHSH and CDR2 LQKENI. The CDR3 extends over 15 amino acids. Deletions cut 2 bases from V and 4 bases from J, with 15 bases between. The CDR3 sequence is CASSPSQGVEYEQYF. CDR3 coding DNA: TGTGCCAGCTCACCATCTCAGGGTGTAGAGTACGAGCAGTACTTC.

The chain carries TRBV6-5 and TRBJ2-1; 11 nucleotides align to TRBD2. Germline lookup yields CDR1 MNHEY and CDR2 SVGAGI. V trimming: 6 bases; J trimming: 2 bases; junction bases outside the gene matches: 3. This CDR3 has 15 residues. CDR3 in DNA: TGTGCCAGCAGCCCTAGCGGGGGGCCCTACAATGAGCAGTTCTTC. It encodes CASSPSGGPYNEQFF.

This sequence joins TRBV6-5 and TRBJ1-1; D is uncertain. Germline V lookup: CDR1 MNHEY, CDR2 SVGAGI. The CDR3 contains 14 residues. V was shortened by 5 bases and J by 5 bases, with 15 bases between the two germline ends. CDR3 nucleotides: TGTGCCAGCAGTAGCCCCCCGAGTTCTACTGAAGCTTTCTTT. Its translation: CASSSPPSSTEAFF.

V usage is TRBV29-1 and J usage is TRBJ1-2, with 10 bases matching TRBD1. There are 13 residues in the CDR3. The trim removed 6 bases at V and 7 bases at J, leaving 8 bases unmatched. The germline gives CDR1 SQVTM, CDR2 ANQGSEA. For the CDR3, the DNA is TGCAGCGTGCGGACGGACAGGGGGGGTGGCTACACCTTC. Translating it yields CSVRTDRGGGYTF.

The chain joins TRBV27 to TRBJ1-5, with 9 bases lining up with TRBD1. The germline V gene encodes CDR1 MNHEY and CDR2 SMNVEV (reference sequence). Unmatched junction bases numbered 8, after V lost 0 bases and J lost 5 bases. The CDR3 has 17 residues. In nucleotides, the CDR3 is TGTGCCAGCAGTTTATCGAGGGGACAGGGCCCCCATCAGCCCCAGCATTTT. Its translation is CASSLSRGQGPHQPQHF.

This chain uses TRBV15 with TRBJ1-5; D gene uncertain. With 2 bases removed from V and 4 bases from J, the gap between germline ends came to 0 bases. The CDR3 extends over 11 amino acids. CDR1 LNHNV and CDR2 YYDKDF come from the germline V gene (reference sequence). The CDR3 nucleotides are TGTGCCACCAGCAGAAATCAGCCCCAGCATTTT. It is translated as CATSRNQPQHF.

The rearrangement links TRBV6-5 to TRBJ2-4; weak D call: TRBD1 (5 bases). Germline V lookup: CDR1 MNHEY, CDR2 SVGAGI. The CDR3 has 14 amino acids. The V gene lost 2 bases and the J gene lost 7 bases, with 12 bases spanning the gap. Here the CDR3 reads CASSYGHDANIQYF. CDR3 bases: TGTGCCAGCAGTTACGGACACGACGCGAACATTCAGTACTTC.

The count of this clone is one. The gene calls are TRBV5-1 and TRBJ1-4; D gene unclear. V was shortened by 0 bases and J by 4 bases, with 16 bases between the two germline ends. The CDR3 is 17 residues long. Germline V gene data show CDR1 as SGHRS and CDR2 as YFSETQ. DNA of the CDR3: TGCGCCAGCAGCTTGGCCGGTCAGCCTGCGGTTAATGAAAAACTGTTTTTT. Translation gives CASSLAGQPAVNEKLFF.

CDR3 DNA: TGCGCCAGCAGTTCCACGTGGGGCAGTGAGCAGTTCTTC. Protein product: CASSSTWGSEQFF. The chain links TRBV5-1 to TRBJ2-1; tentative D call: TRBD1 (5 bases). The CDR3 loop spans 13 amino acids. Trimming left V 5 bases short and J 9 bases short, with 15 bases between. CDR1 is SGHRS and CDR2 is YFSETQ in the germline V gene.

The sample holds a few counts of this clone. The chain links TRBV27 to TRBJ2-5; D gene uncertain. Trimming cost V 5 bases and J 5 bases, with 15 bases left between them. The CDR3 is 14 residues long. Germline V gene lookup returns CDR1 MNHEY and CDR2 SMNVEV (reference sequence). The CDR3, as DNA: TGTGCCAGCAGTCCTGGATTGGGCTCGGAGACCCAGTACTTC. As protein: CASSPGLGSETQYF.

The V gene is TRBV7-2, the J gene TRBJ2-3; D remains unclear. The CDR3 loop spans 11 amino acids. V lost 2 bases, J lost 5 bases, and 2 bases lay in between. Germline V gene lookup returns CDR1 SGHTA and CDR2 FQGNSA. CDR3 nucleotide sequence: TGTGCCAGCAGCTTAAGAGATACGCAGTATTTT. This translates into CASSLRDTQYF.

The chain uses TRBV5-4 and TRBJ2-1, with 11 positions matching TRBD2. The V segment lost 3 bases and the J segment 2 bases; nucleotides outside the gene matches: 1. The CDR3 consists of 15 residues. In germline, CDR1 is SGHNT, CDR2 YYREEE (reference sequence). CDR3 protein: CASSSGLAAYNEQFF. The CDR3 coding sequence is TGTGCCAGCAGCTCGGGACTAGCGGCCTACAATGAGCAGTTCTTC.

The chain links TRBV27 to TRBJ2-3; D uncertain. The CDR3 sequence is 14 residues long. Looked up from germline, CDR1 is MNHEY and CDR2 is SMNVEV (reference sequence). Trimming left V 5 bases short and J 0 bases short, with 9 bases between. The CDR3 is CASSASDSTDTQYF. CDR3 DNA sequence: TGTGCCAGCAGTGCGTCAGACAGCACAGATACGCAGTATTTT.

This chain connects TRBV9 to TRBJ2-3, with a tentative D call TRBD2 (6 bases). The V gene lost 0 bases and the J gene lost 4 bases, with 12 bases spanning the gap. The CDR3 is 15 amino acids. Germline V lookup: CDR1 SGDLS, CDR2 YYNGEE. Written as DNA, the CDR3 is TGTGCCAGCAGCGTAGCATCTAGCGCCGCAGATACGCAGTATTTT. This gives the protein CASSVASSAADTQYF. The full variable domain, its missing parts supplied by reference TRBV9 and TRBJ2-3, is DSGVTQTPKHLITATGQRVTLRCSPRSGDLSVYWYQQSLDQGLQFLIQYYNGEERAKGNILERFSAQQFPDLHSELNLSSLELGDSALYFCASSVASSAADTQYFGPGTRLTVL.

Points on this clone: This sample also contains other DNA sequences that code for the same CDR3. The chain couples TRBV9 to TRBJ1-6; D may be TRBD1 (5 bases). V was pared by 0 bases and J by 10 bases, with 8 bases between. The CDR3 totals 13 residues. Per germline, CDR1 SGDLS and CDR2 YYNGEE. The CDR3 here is CASSVGGGSPLHF. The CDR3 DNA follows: TGTGCCAGCAGCGTAGGGGGCGGCTCACCCCTCCACTTT.

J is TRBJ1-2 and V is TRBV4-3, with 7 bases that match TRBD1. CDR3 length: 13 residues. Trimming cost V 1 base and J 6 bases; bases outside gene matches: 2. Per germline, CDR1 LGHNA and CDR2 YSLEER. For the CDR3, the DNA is TGCGCCAGCAGCCAAGGACAGGGAGATGGCTACACCTTC. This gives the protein CASSQGQGDGYTF.

CDR3 DNA sequence: TGTGCCAGCAGTGCGACAAACTCCTATGGCTACACCTTC. Amino acid sequence: CASSATNSYGYTF. The chain links TRBV2 to TRBJ1-2, with unresolved D. The CDR3 consists of 13 residues. V was pared by 4 bases and J by 4 bases, with 10 bases between. CDR1 is SNHLY, CDR2 FYNNEI, per germline.

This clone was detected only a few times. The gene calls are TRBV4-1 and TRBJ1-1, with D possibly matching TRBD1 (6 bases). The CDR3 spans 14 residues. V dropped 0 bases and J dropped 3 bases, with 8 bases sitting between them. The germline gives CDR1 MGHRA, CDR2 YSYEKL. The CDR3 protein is CASSQEEGDTEAFF. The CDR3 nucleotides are TGCGCCAGCAGCCAAGAAGAGGGGGACACTGAAGCTTTCTTT.

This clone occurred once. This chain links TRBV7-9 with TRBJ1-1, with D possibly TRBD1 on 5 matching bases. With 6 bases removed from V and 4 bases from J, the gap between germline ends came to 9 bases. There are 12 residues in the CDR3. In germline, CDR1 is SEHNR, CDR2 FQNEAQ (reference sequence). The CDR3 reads CASRLGGTEAFF. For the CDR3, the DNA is TGTGCCAGCAGACTGGGGGGCACTGAAGCTTTCTTT. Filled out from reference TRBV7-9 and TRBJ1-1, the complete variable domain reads DTGVSQNPRHKITKRGQNVTFRCDPISEHNRLYWYRQTLGQGPEFLTYFQNEAQLEKSRLLSDRFSAERPKGSFSTLEIQRTEQGDSAMYLCASRLGGTEAFFGQGTRLTVV.

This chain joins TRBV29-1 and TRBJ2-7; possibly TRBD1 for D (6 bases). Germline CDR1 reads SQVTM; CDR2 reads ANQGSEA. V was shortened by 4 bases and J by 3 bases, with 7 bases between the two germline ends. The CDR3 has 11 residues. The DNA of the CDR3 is TGCAGCGTTGGACAGGACTACGAGCAGTACTTC. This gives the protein CSVGQDYEQYF.

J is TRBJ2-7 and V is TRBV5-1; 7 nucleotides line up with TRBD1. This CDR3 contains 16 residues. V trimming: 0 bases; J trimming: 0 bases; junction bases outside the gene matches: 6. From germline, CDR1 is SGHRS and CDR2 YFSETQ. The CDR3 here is CASSLGQGLNSYEQYF. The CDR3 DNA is TGCGCCAGCAGCTTGGGACAGGGTCTGAACTCCTACGAGCAGTACTTC.